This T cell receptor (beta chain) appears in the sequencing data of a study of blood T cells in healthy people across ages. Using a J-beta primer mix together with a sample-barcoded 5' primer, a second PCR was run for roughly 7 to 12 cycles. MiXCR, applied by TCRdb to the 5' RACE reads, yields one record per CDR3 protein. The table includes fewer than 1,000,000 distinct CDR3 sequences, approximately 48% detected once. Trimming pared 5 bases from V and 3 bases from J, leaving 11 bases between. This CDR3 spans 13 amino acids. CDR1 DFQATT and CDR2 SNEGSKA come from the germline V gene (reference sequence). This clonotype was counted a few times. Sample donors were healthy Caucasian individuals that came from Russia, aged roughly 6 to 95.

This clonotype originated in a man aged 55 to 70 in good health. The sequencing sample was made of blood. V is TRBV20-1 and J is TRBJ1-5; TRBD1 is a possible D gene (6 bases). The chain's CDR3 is CSAGRQVNQPQHF. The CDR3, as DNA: TGCAGTGCTGGAAGACAGGTCAATCAGCCCCAGCATTTT.